These T cell receptor beta chains were read from a single sample in a study of OX40 agonist ivuxolimab in advanced cancers. Some clones are missing from TCRdb's copy, which holds only in-frame ones; the method was immunoSEQ multiplex PCR. The sample contains roughly 140,000 clones, roughly 94% of which appear only once. The sample in question was CD4+ or CD8+ T cells sorted from blood, obtained in a trial of the OX40 agonist ivuxolimab. These receptors all come from an adult with an advanced solid tumor such as melanoma, head and neck, liver or kidney cancer. Both conserved end residues are part of each CDR3. Each record gives: V gene, D gene, clone size, J gene, CDR3 DNA, CDR3 protein. D genes are given only for firm matches. Not every row has a clone size; where given, it reads once, few, many or a size class.

>TRBV28|.|.|TRBJ2-6
TGTGCCAGCAGACTGAGCTCTGGGGCCAACGTCCTGACTTTC
CASRLSSGANVLTF
>TRBV7-2|.|.|TRBJ1-5
TGTGCCAGCAGCTTAGACGGAGGGCAGCCCCAGCATTTT
CASSLDGGQPQHF
>TRBV29-1|.|.|TRBJ1-2
TGCAGCGCCGCCCCACAGCCTAACTATGGCTACACCTTC
CSAAPQPNYGYTF
>TRBV6-1|TRBD1|.|TRBJ1-1
TGTGCCAGCAGTGGGGGACAGGGTGTAGGGGACACTGAAGCTTTCTTT
CASSGGQGVGDTEAFF
>TRBV6-6|TRBD1|.|TRBJ2-6
TGTGCCAGCAGTACAGGGGTCTCTGGGGCCAACGTCCTGACTTTC
CASSTGVSGANVLTF
>TRBV7-9|TRBD1|.|TRBJ1-2
TGCGGTGGGCCGGGACAGGGGGGATATGGCTACACCTTC
CGGPGQGGYGYTF
>TRBV7-3|.|.|TRBJ1-1
TGTGCCAGCAGCCGCGGGGCGGGGTTCAACACTGAAGCTTTCTTT
CASSRGAGFNTEAFF
>TRBV7-3|.|.|TRBJ1-5
TGTGCCAGCAGCTTAACCAACAATCAGCCCCAGCATTTT
CASSLTNNQPQHF
>TRBV28|.|.|TRBJ1-1
TGTGCCAGCAGCCAAGGTGGAGGCGTTATTGGGACTTTCTTT
CASSQGGGVIGTFF
>TRBV4-1|TRBD1|.|TRBJ1-1
TGCGCCAGCGGACAGGGTATAACTGAAGCTTTCTTT
CASGQGITEAFF
>TRBV4-1|.|.|TRBJ1-5
TGCGCCAGCAGCCTCGGAGACAGGAATCAGCCCCAGCATTTT
CASSLGDRNQPQHF
>TRBV9|TRBD1|.|TRBJ2-3
TGTGCCAGCAGCGTGGGGACAGGGGGCAAAGATACGCAGTATTTT
CASSVGTGGKDTQYF
>TRBV10-3|TRBD1|.|TRBJ1-2
TGTGCCATCAGTGAGTTCGGGACAGGGTACGCTTCCTTCTATGGCTACACCTTC
CAISEFGTGYASFYGYTF
>TRBV11-2|.|.|TRBJ2-1
TGTGCCAGCAACGACGGGAGAGGATCAAGGAATGAGCAGTTCTTC
CASNDGRGSRNEQFF
>TRBV6-5|TRBD1|.|TRBJ2-7
TGTGCCAGCAGTACGGGACAGGGGGCGCGGGAGCAGTACTTC
CASSTGQGAREQYF
>TRBV6-5|.|.|TRBJ1-1
TGTGCCAGCAAGGGGGGACCTATGAACACTGAAGCTTTCTTT
CASKGGPMNTEAFF
>TRBV4-3|.|.|TRBJ2-7
TGCGCCAGCAGCCAAGAGGTCCAGCCCTACGAGCAGTACTTC
CASSQEVQPYEQYF
>TRBV19|TRBD1|.|TRBJ1-6
TGTGCCAGTAGTATGGTGGGCAGGGGGCGCCTCGGTGATTCACCCCTCCACTTT
CASSMVGRGRLGDSPLHF
>TRBV7-2|.|few|TRBJ1-2
TGTGCCAGCAGCGAAAACTTAAACTATGGCTACACCTTC
CASSENLNYGYTF
>TRBV2|.|.|TRBJ1-1
TGTGCCAGCATGGGGCCCGAGGGGACTGAAGCTTTCTTT
CASMGPEGTEAFF
>TRBV5-1|TRBD2|.|TRBJ2-4
TGCGCCAGCAGCACGGGACTAGTGGGAGGATCATTAGCCAAAAACATTCAGTACTTC
CASSTGLVGGSLAKNIQYF
>TRBV28|.|.|TRBJ1-2
TGTGCCAGCTCAAACACGGAAGCAGGGAGCTATGGCTACACCTTC
CASSNTEAGSYGYTF
>TRBV7-3|.|.|TRBJ2-3
TGTGCCAGCAGCTTATCCCCCCCCGGACGTTGGGCAGATACGCAGTATTTT
CASSLSPPGRWADTQYF
>TRBV7-2|.|once|TRBJ2-2
TGTGCCAGCACTCGGCAGGGCGACACCGGGGAGCTGTTTTTT
CASTRQGDTGELFF
>TRBV27|.|.|TRBJ2-5
TGTGCCAGCTCCCCGTCCTGGGGAGAGACCCAGTACTTC
CASSPSWGETQYF
>TRBV28|.|.|TRBJ1-1
TGTGCCAGCAGCCTCCCCAGAGTTGAAGCTTTCTTT
CASSLPRVEAFF
>TRBV27|TRBD1|.|TRBJ2-7
TGTGCCAGCAGTTCGACCGGGACAGGCGCCTACGAGCAGTACTTC
CASSSTGTGAYEQYF
>TRBV7-9|.|.|TRBJ2-1
TGTGCCAGCAGCCCGCGGGGTTCCAACAATGAGCAGTTCTTC
CASSPRGSNNEQFF
>TRBV2|.|.|TRBJ1-1
TGTGCCAGCAATAAACAGGGACTGAACACTGAAGCTTTCTTT
CASNKQGLNTEAFF
>TRBV18|.|.|TRBJ2-7
TGTGCCAGCTCACCATGGAACAGGGTGGGCGAGCAGTACTTC
CASSPWNRVGEQYF
>TRBV7-7|TRBD1|.|TRBJ1-1
TGTGCTAGCAGCCCCCTCCCTGGACAGGGAGGGTTGAACACTGAAGCTTTCTTT
CASSPLPGQGGLNTEAFF
>TRBV7-2|TRBD2|.|TRBJ2-7
TGTGCCAGCAGCTCCGGGAGGGCCTTCTACGAGCAGTACTTC
CASSSGRAFYEQYF
>TRBV29-1|.|.|TRBJ2-7
TGCAGCGTTCTAGGCCTCAGATACACAGCCTACGAGCAGTACTTC
CSVLGLRYTAYEQYF
>TRBV11-2|.|.|TRBJ2-3
TGTGCCAGCAGCTTACGACTAGACCCTACCACAGATACGCAGTATTTT
CASSLRLDPTTDTQYF
>TRBV6-5|.|.|TRBJ1-1
TGTGCCAGCAGTTACCCGGGACACATGAACACTGAAGCTTTCTTT
CASSYPGHMNTEAFF
>TRBV7-3|TRBD2|.|TRBJ2-1
TGTGCCAGCAGCACCGTTGCGGGAGGGCTTGGCAATGAGCAGTTCTTC
CASSTVAGGLGNEQFF
>TRBV7-9|.|.|TRBJ2-3
TGTGCCAGCTGGGGCAGGGACACAGATACGCAGTATTTT
CASWGRDTDTQYF
>TRBV7-9|.|.|TRBJ1-6
TGTGCCAGCAGCCCGTCGCCAGGGAGCTCCTATAATTCACCCCTCCACTTT
CASSPSPGSSYNSPLHF
>TRBV7-2|.|.|TRBJ2-3
TGTGCCAGCAGCTTAGTTGCAGATACGCAGTATTTT
CASSLVADTQYF
>TRBV6-6|.|.|TRBJ1-3
TGTGCCAGCAGTCCGGACCGGAGCTCTGGAAACACCATATATTTT
CASSPDRSSGNTIYF
>TRBV19|TRBD1|.|TRBJ1-1
TGTGCCATCAAAGGGGTGGGCAGGGGGACCACTGAAGCTTTCTTT
CAIKGVGRGTTEAFF
>TRBV27|.|.|TRBJ1-2
TGTGCCAGCAGTTTAGGTGTCAGCTACTATGGCTACACCTTC
CASSLGVSYYGYTF
>TRBV29-1|TRBD1|.|TRBJ1-5
TGCAGCGTGACCCCCCCCGGACAGGGCATCGATCAGCCCCAGCATTTT
CSVTPPGQGIDQPQHF
>TRBV6-4|.|.|TRBJ2-5
TGTGCCAGCAGCCCAGCCCCCCAAGAGACCCAGTACTTC
CASSPAPQETQYF
>TRBV5-5|TRBD1|.|TRBJ2-2
TGTGCCAGCGGGGGACAGGGGGCGACCGGGGAGCTGTTTTTT
CASGGQGATGELFF
>TRBV14|.|.|TRBJ2-6
TGTGCCAGCAGCCAACGACTCCGAACAAAGGCCACCTCTGGGGCCAACGTCCTGACTTTC
CASSQRLRTKATSGANVLTF
>TRBV28|TRBD1|.|TRBJ2-7
TGTGCCAGCAGGACAGGGTACTACGAGCAGTACTTC
CASRTGYYEQYF
>TRBV11-2|.|.|TRBJ1-6
TGTGCCAGCAGCTCCCCAGGGGTCTCACCCCTCCACTTT
CASSSPGVSPLHF
>TRBV7-2|.|.|TRBJ2-7
TGTGCCAGCAGCCCCTGGGGTTCCGAGCAGTACTTC
CASSPWGSEQYF
>TRBV6-5|TRBD2|.|TRBJ2-4
TGTGCCAGCAGTTACTCCGGGAGGGTCAAAAACATTCAGTACTTC
CASSYSGRVKNIQYF
>TRBV6-5|.|.|TRBJ2-7
TGTGCCAGCAGTTACTCGGGGCAGGGGCCTTCCTACGAGCAGTACTTC
CASSYSGQGPSYEQYF
>TRBV10-3|.|once|TRBJ2-5
TGTGCCATCACCCTAGAGGGGCAGCCCGGGGTGGAGACCCAGTACTTC
CAITLEGQPGVETQYF